The clone carrying this TCR beta chain occurred a few times. Its antigen is still unknown. This entry comes from a study of T cell repertoires in cytomegalovirus infection. Study overall: Evidence of both CMV infection and a matching HLA type came from public TCR beta signatures.

Findings and caveats of the study: Frequencies of public TCR beta families were cumulated, and this identified carriers of CMV plus the relevant HLA. There were HLA-C-restricted CMV-specific TCR beta clonotypes dominating the ex vivo response.

V gave up 6 bases and J gave up 4 bases, with 16 bases separating them. The CDR3 runs 15 residues. TCRdb reprocessed the reads with MiXCR, giving one entry per CDR3 protein. The top ten hold about 12% of the sample, which has some 800,000 distinct CDR3 sequences, just under 30% seen once. This chain joins TRBV12-3 or TRBV12-4 and TRBJ2-1; D possibly matches TRBD1 or TRBD2 (5 bases each). This clonotype was sampled from a human donor in good health (CMV status not recorded). Some clones in this sample may be carry-over from other donors' samples. This material consisted of cultured CD8+ T cells from PBMCs, taken from culture after CMV antigen stimulation. CDR3 in DNA: TGTGCCAGCAGACGAGGAGGACATCCTTACAATGAGCAGTTCTTC. Its translation: CASRRGGHPYNEQFF.